The 29 T cell receptor beta chains below all came from one sample that was sequenced in a study of blood T cell repertoires in COVID-19 (dated by TCRdb to the early 2020s). Library preparation used the immunoSEQ multiplex PCR assay. This is the immuneACCESS table as TCRdb keeps it, with only in-frame sequences that have V and J called. A part of the clones is gone; compared with another copy, unresolved V genes explain less than half, and the rest is unexplained. This sample holds 300,000 to 450,000 clones; more than 65% were observed only once. Under 1.2% of the sample is in the top ten clones. Sequencing was carried out using peripheral blood. The receptors derive from a human donor with acute or convalescent COVID-19. The donor label of this sample is uncertain.

The rearrangement links TRBV28 to TRBJ2-1; a weak D match, TRBD2 (5 bases). CDR3 size: 14 residues. Germline V gene lookup returns CDR1 MDHEN and CDR2 SYDVKM. V was cut by 2 bases and J by 9 bases, with 14 bases left in between. The CDR3, as DNA: TGTGCCAGCAGTTTAGAGGGCAGGCCGTTTGAGCAGTTCTTC. Protein product: CASSLEGRPFEQFF.

The V call is TRBV5-4, the J call TRBJ1-2; no firm D call. The CDR3 has 14 residues. CDR1 and CDR2 from the germline V gene are SGHNT and YYREEE (reference sequence). The V end was cut by 4 bases, the J end by 4 bases, with 14 bases between. CDR3 nucleotides: TGTGCCAGCAGCCCGCAAAGGCGAGGCTATGGCTACACCTTC. Protein product: CASSPQRRGYGYTF.

The CDR3: CASSYVGSRYNEQFF. Here the CDR3 DNA reads TGTGCCAGCAGTTACGTCGGGAGTCGGTACAATGAGCAGTTCTTC. The chain couples TRBV6-2 or TRBV6-3 to TRBJ2-1, with D tentatively TRBD2 (6 bases). The CDR3 spans 15 residues. V was trimmed by 2 bases and J by 4 bases, leaving 12 bases between them. Germline loops: CDR1 MNHEY, CDR2 SVGEGT.

The chain uses TRBV28 and TRBJ2-5; D remains ambiguous. Trimming left V 5 bases short and J 5 bases short, with 6 bases between. Germline V CDR1 and CDR2: MDHEN, SYDVKM. The CDR3 runs to 11 residues. The CDR3 DNA reads TGTGCCAGCAGTGCGCTGGAGACCCAGTACTTC. As protein: CASSALETQYF.

The V and J genes are TRBV30 and TRBJ1-4; D perhaps matches TRBD1 (5 bases). The CDR3 is made up of 12 amino acids. Germline-derived CDR1 and CDR2 are GTSNPN and SVGIG (reference sequence). V lost 2 bases to trimming and J lost 13 bases, with 14 bases between them. The CDR3 protein is CAWSPPGGALFF. The CDR3 DNA follows: TGTGCCTGGAGTCCCCCCGGAGGGGCACTGTTTTTT.

This clone was detected once. The chain is built from TRBV18 and TRBJ2-1; TRBD1 aligns across 8 bases. The length of the CDR3 is 16 residues. The germline gives CDR1 KGHSH, CDR2 LQKENI. V lost 1 base and J lost 3; bases outside the gene matches: 5. This CDR3 reads CASSPQGQVGYNEQFF. The CDR3 DNA is TGTGCCAGCTCACCACAGGGACAGGTGGGCTACAATGAGCAGTTCTTC.

The sample holds a few counts of this clone. The rearrangement links TRBV6-5 to TRBJ1-5, with 8 bases that match TRBD1. Trimming removed 4 bases from V and 2 bases from J; junction bases left unmatched: 4. From germline, CDR1 is MNHEY and CDR2 SVGAGI. This CDR3 spans 15 amino acids. The CDR3 coding sequence is TGTGCCAGCAGTTCCGAACAGGGGGGCAATCAGCCCCAGCATTTT. Translation gives CASSSEQGGNQPQHF.

The CDR3 DNA follows: TGTGCCAGCAGCTTAGTTCCGGGATGGGCAGACACCTTC. This translates into CASSLVPGWADTF. This rearrangement joins TRBV7-2 to TRBJ1-2, with D uncertain. Per germline, CDR1 SGHTA and CDR2 FQGNSA. This CDR3 spans 13 amino acids. Trimming removed 1 base at V and 12 bases at J, with 15 bases between.

As for this clone: Additional DNA sequences in this sample encode the identical CDR3. This chain uses TRBV18 with TRBJ1-1, with D possibly matching TRBD1 (5 bases). Trimming cost V 0 bases and J 1 base, with 6 bases left between them. This CDR3 is built from 14 residues. The germline V gene has CDR1 KGHSH and CDR2 LQKENI. The CDR3 loop reads CASSPPQGNTEAFF. Here the CDR3 DNA reads TGTGCCAGCTCACCACCTCAGGGGAACACTGAAGCTTTCTTT.

The CDR3 sequence: CASSSTSGGASYNEQFF. Here the CDR3 DNA reads TGTGCCAGCAGCTCCACTAGCGGGGGGGCCTCCTACAATGAGCAGTTCTTC. The V gene is TRBV7-6, the J gene TRBJ2-1, with TRBD2 matching over 13 bases. Trimming removed 4 bases from V and 0 bases from J; junction bases left unmatched: 3. Germline lookup yields CDR1 SGHVS and CDR2 FNYEAQ. CDR3 length equals 17 residues.

The rearrangement links TRBV7-8 to TRBJ1-2; 7 bases agree with TRBD1. Trimming cost V 2 bases and J 8 bases; bases outside gene matches: 8. Germline assignment: CDR1 SGHVS and CDR2 FQNEAQ. This CDR3 contains 14 residues. In DNA, the CDR3 is TGTGCCAGCAGCTTACGGCAGGGGGTCATAGGCTACACCTTC. Translation gives CASSLRQGVIGYTF.

The chain employs TRBV5-1 and TRBJ1-5; D is ambiguous. The CDR3 is made up of 15 amino acids. The V end lost 0 bases, the J end lost 6 bases, and 13 bases lay between the germline ends. Germline CDR1 reads SGHRS; CDR2 reads YFSETQ. CDR3: CASSLDPDSGQPQHF. CDR3 DNA: TGCGCCAGCAGCTTGGACCCGGATTCGGGTCAGCCCCAGCATTTT.

A single count supports this clone. The chain employs TRBV2 and TRBJ1-1; unclear D gene. Trimming cost V 4 bases and J 2 bases, with 8 bases left between them. Germline lookup yields CDR1 SNHLY and CDR2 FYNNEI. The CDR3 loop spans 13 amino acids. The CDR3 sequence: CASSALLNTEAFF. In nucleotides, the CDR3 is TGTGCCAGCAGTGCCCTCCTAAACACTGAAGCTTTCTTT.

The chain recombines TRBV7-9 with TRBJ1-6, with D perhaps TRBD1 (5 bases). Trimming stripped 2 bases from V and 16 bases from J, with 12 bases between. CDR3 length: 12 residues. Germline V CDR1 and CDR2: SEHNR, FQNEAQ (reference sequence). CDR3 sequence: CASSLNTGRLHF. The CDR3 coding sequence is TGTGCCAGCAGCTTAAACACAGGCAGACTCCACTTT.

For this clone: One end of the junction is discordant with germline, which a read error may explain. This chain joins TRBV5-1 and TRBJ2-2; TRBD1 matches 10 bases. Germline V gives CDR1 SGHRS, CDR2 YFSETQ. The CDR3 loop spans 19 amino acids. The CDR3 nucleotides are TGCGCCACCAGCCCAGTAAAAAATGGGGGGACAGGGGTCCCCGGGGAGCTGTTTTTT. Translating it yields CATSPVKNGGTGVPGELFF. Full variable domain (outside the CDR3, taken from reference TRBV5-1 and TRBJ2-2): KAGVTQTPRYLIKTRGQQVTLSCSPISGHRSVSWYQQTPGQGLQFLFEYFSETQRNKGNFPGRFSGRQFSNSRSEMNVSTLELGDSALYLCATSPVKNGGTGVPGELFFGEGSRLTVL.

Notes on this clone: Distinct nucleotide sequences in the sample also encode this CDR3. The gene calls are TRBV6-5 and TRBJ1-4, with 11 bases lining up with TRBD1. Germline loops: CDR1 MNHEY, CDR2 SVGAGI. This CDR3 is built from 15 residues. Trimming cost V 0 bases and J 8 bases; bases outside gene matches: 2. In DNA, the CDR3 is TGTGCCAGCAGTTACTCAGGGACAGGGGGGGAAAAACTGTTTTTT. Protein product: CASSYSGTGGEKLFF.

This clone was observed a handful of times. V usage is TRBV14 and J usage is TRBJ1-1; D remains unclear. The CDR3 has 14 amino acids. V was shortened by 4 bases and J by 7 bases, with 16 bases between the two germline ends. Per germline, CDR1 SGHDN and CDR2 FVKESK. CDR3: CASSLDGGISEAFF. CDR3 nucleotides: TGTGCCAGCAGCCTCGATGGAGGGATCAGTGAAGCTTTCTTT.

The chain has TRBV18 and TRBJ1-5; 8 bases agree with TRBD1. V lost 3 bases, J lost 8 bases, and 6 bases stayed unmatched. Germline V gene data show CDR1 as KGHSH and CDR2 as LQKENI. The CDR3 totals 14 residues. CDR3 in DNA: TGTGCCAGCTCACCTCGGACAGGGAGGGAGCCCCAGCATTTT. Residues: CASSPRTGREPQHF. Supplemented by reference TRBV18 and TRBJ1-5, the full variable domain reads NAGVMQNPRHLVRRRGQEARLRCSPMKGHSHVYWYRQLPEEGLKFMVYLQKENIIDESGMPKERFSAEFPKEGPSILRIQQVVRGDSAAYFCASSPRTGREPQHFGDGTRLSIL.

The chain is built from TRBV19 and TRBJ1-5; tentatively, D is TRBD1 (5 bases). Per germline, CDR1 LNHDA and CDR2 SQIVND (reference sequence). V lost 9 bases and J lost 1, with 25 bases in between. The CDR3 runs 18 residues. CDR3 residues: CASRIGAGGRGSNQPQHF. CDR3 bases: TGTGCCAGCCGGATAGGGGCAGGAGGGCGCGGGAGCAATCAGCCCCAGCATTTT.

The V call is TRBV30, the J call TRBJ1-5, with TRBD1 as a possible D gene (5 bases). The germline CDR1 and CDR2 sequences are GTSNPN and SVGIG (reference sequence). Trimming took off 5 bases at V and 7 bases at J, with 15 bases between the two ends. The CDR3 is 13 residues long. The CDR3: CAWSSGLKQPQHF. The CDR3 DNA follows: TGTGCCTGGTCCTCGGGACTTAAGCAGCCCCAGCATTTT.

The V and J genes are TRBV23-1 and TRBJ1-1; 9 bases are shared with TRBD1. TRBV23-1 is filed as an ORF, its function uncertain. Trimming cost V 2 bases and J 5 bases; bases outside gene matches: 15. The CDR3 consists of 18 residues. CDR3 coding DNA: TGCGCCAGCAGTCAACCAGGCCGCTTCTTGACAGGGGGTACTGAAGCTTTCTTT. This encodes CASSQPGRFLTGGTEAFF.

The chain uses TRBV7-8 and TRBJ2-4, with D hard to call. The CDR3 is 19 amino acids. Deletions cut 5 bases from V and 1 base from J, with 24 bases between. Germline values: CDR1 SGHVS, CDR2 FQNEAQ. The CDR3 sequence is CASSPGQVKVVAAKNIQYF. The CDR3 bases are TGTGCCAGCAGCCCTGGGCAGGTTAAGGTGGTGGCGGCCAAAAACATTCAGTACTTC.

The chain employs TRBV7-2 and TRBJ2-1, with D possibly matching TRBD1 (6 bases). V gave up 5 bases and J gave up 0 bases, with 11 bases separating them. The CDR3 has 15 residues. The V gene's germline CDR1 is SGHTA and CDR2 FQGNSA. CDR3 nucleotide sequence: TGTGCCAGCAGCCACAGGACAGACTCCTACAATGAGCAGTTCTTC. It translates to CASSHRTDSYNEQFF.

V usage is TRBV6-6 and J usage is TRBJ2-1; 7 nucleotides line up with TRBD1. Germline loops: CDR1 MNHNY, CDR2 SVGAGI (reference sequence). CDR3 length: 16 residues. The V and J ends lost 2 bases and 0 bases, in that order; junction bases with no gene match: 4. This CDR3 reads CASSYPTGSSYNEQFF. The CDR3, as DNA: TGTGCCAGCAGTTACCCGACAGGGAGCTCCTACAATGAGCAGTTCTTC.

This sequence joins TRBV7-8 and TRBJ1-1, with 8 bases matching TRBD1. V lost 5 bases to trimming and J lost 5 bases; unmatched junction nucleotides: 4. The CDR3 is made up of 13 amino acids. CDR1 and CDR2 (germline): SGHVS, FQNEAQ. CDR3 nucleotides: TGTGCCAGCAGCCTGGGACAGGCGACTGAAGCTTTCTTT. This encodes CASSLGQATEAFF.

The chain links TRBV6-5 to TRBJ2-5; the match to TRBD1 covers 10 bases. This CDR3 has 16 amino acids. The V and J ends lost 4 bases and 1 base, in that order; junction bases with no gene match: 6. Germline CDR1 is MNHEY and CDR2 is SVGAGI. CDR3 sequence: CASSSRQGARQETQYF. The DNA for the CDR3 is TGTGCCAGCAGTTCACGACAGGGGGCTCGCCAAGAGACCCAGTACTTC.

The V gene is TRBV7-8, the J gene TRBJ1-5; weak D call: TRBD1 (6 bases). This CDR3 comprises 14 residues. Germline loops: CDR1 SGHVS, CDR2 FQNEAQ. V lost 5 bases and J lost 3, with 11 bases in between. The CDR3 bases are TGTGCCAGCAGCATACGGGACACCAATCAGCCCCAGCATTTT. It is translated as CASSIRDTNQPQHF.

The chain combines TRBV7-9 with TRBJ2-7, with 11 bases fitting TRBD2. CDR3 length: 16 amino acids. CDR1 is SEHNR, CDR2 FQNEAQ, per germline (reference sequence). Losses at the gene ends were 3 bases for V and 9 bases for J; bases not matched to a gene: 13. The CDR3 DNA follows: TGTGCCAGCAGCTTCCCCGGGACTAGCGGTCCCCTAGGGCAGTACTTC. Translation gives CASSFPGTSGPLGQYF.

The CDR3 spells CASSLGAGTYNEQFF. In DNA, the CDR3 is TGCGCCAGCAGCTTGGGTGCGGGGACCTACAATGAGCAGTTCTTC. J is TRBJ2-1 and V is TRBV5-1, with a tentative D call TRBD2 (6 bases). V was clipped by 0 bases and J by 2 bases, with 9 bases between them. This CDR3 has 15 amino acids. CDR1 and CDR2 from the germline V gene are SGHRS and YFSETQ.